This T cell receptor beta chain was sequenced during a study of blood T cells in healthy people across ages. Through a sample-barcoded 5' primer and a J-beta primer mix, a second PCR was run for roughly 7 to 11 cycles. Each CDR3 protein gets one entry after TCRdb re-called the 5' RACE reads with MiXCR. The table records hundreds of thousands of distinct CDR3 sequences, about 30% of them present only once. The CDR3 contains 13 residues. Germline CDR1 reads MNHNY; CDR2 reads SVGAGI (reference sequence). Material for sequencing was blood. The V and J genes are TRBV6-6 and TRBJ2-5; 9 nucleotides agree with TRBD1. The DNA matches TRBJ2-7 better at its end, which makes the J call doubtful. The receptor was isolated from a woman of 80 years or more in good health. The CDR3 region has the DNA TGTGCCAGCAGTACAACAGGGGGCGGCGAGCAGTACTTC. It encodes CASSTTGGGEQYF.